This TCR beta chain was sequenced for a study of regulatory T cells in long-lasting Graves disease. Time point meaning: newly diagnosed GD, antithyroid drugs for less than 3 months. The authors made the TCR library using RNA they extracted from PBMCs. Combining iRepertoire HTBI primers with Arm-PCR of CDR3 regions, the authors built TCR beta libraries. TCRdb re-analysed the multiplex PCR reads in MiXCR, keeping a single row per CDR3 protein. Of 400,000 to 500,000 distinct CDR3 sequences in the sample, 15% were seen once. Trimming shortened V by 0 bases and J by 0 bases, and 9 bases separated the two germline ends. The CDR3 extends over 15 amino acids. CDR1 DFQATT and CDR2 SNEGSKA come from the germline V gene (reference sequence). In addition, the sample was reused for a study of T cells in Graves' hyperthyroidism and ophthalmopathy. That work contributes: When ophthalmopathy did not progress within 18 months, Graves' hyperthyroidism was considered stable.

The TCR comes from a young woman with Graves disease. This specimen was peripheral blood mononuclear cells (PBMCs), taken at new diagnosis, from a patient treated with antithyroid drugs. The rearrangement uses TRBV20-1 and TRBJ2-1; perhaps TRBD1 as D (6 bases). This CDR3 is CSAREQGSSYNEQFF. The CDR3 DNA reads TGCAGTGCTAGAGAGCAGGGGAGCTCCTACAATGAGCAGTTCTTC.